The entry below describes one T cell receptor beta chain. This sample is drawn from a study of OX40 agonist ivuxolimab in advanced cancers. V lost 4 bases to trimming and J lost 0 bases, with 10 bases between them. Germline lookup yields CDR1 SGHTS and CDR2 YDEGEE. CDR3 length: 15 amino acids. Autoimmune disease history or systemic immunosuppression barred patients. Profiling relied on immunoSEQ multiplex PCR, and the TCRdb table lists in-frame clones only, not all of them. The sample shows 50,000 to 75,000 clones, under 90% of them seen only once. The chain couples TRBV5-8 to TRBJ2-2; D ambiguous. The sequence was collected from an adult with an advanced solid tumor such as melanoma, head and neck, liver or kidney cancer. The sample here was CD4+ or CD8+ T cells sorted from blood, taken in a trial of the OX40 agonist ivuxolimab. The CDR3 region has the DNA TGTGCCAGCAGCCAAAGAGTAGCGAACACCGGGGAGCTGTTTTTT. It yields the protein CASSQRVANTGELFF.